The rows below give T cell receptor beta chains drawn from one sample of a study of blood T cell repertoires in COVID-19. Profiling relied on immunoSEQ multiplex PCR, and the TCRdb table lists in-frame clones only, not all of them. The profile shows 200,000 to 300,000 clones, about 90% of them singletons. The specimen was PBMCs or T cells enriched from blood (not recorded which). Receptors originate from a woman in her forties who had been exposed to COVID-19. Both conserved end residues are part of each CDR3. Fields, in order: J gene, clone size, V gene, D gene, CDR3 DNA, CDR3 protein. D genes are given only for firm matches. Expanded clones are given a class, and other clones once, few, many or no size at all.

J gene: TRBJ2-2
clone size: -
V gene: TRBV5-6
D gene: -
CDR3 DNA: TGTGCCAGCAGCTTGGACGGCCGCCTCAGGACCGGGGAGCTGTTTTTT
CDR3 protein: CASSLDGRLRTGELFF

J gene: TRBJ1-6
clone size: -
V gene: TRBV27
D gene: -
CDR3 DNA: TGTGCCAGCAGCCAGTCCAGAAACAGGGAGAATTCACCCCTCCACTTT
CDR3 protein: CASSQSRNRENSPLHF

J gene: TRBJ2-7
clone size: -
V gene: TRBV5-1
D gene: -
CDR3 DNA: TGCGCCAGCAGCTTGAGTCTAGCGACTTCCTACGAGCAGTACTTC
CDR3 protein: CASSLSLATSYEQYF

J gene: TRBJ1-2
clone size: -
V gene: TRBV7-9
D gene: -
CDR3 DNA: TGTGCCAGCAGCTTTTCCGGGACAACTTATGGCTACACCTTC
CDR3 protein: CASSFSGTTYGYTF

J gene: TRBJ1-2
clone size: once
V gene: TRBV6-5
D gene: TRBD1
CDR3 DNA: TGTGCCAGCAGACAGCCGGGACAGGGGGCGGGCTACACCTTC
CDR3 protein: CASRQPGQGAGYTF

J gene: TRBJ2-3
clone size: -
V gene: TRBV3-1/TRBV3-2
D gene: -
CDR3 DNA: TGTGCCAGCAGCCAGTCTACTAGCACAGATACGCAGTATTTT
CDR3 protein: CASSQSTSTDTQYF

J gene: TRBJ1-1
clone size: -
V gene: TRBV10-3
D gene: -
CDR3 DNA: TGTGCCATCAGTGAGGGGAGGGGGGGCGCTGAAGCTTTCTTT
CDR3 protein: CAISEGRGGAEAFF

J gene: TRBJ2-1
clone size: -
V gene: TRBV29-1
D gene: TRBD2
CDR3 DNA: TGCAGCGTTCCAAAGCGGGAGAGCTCCTACAATGAGCAGTTCTTC
CDR3 protein: CSVPKRESSYNEQFF

J gene: TRBJ1-5
clone size: -
V gene: TRBV12-3/TRBV12-4
D gene: -
CDR3 DNA: TGTGCCAGCAGTTTTTCGGGATATCAGCCCCAGCATTTT
CDR3 protein: CASSFSGYQPQHF

J gene: TRBJ1-5
clone size: -
V gene: TRBV12-3/TRBV12-4
D gene: -
CDR3 DNA: TGTGCCAGCAGTGGCCGGGTTAATCAGCCCCAGCATTTT
CDR3 protein: CASSGRVNQPQHF

J gene: TRBJ2-5
clone size: -
V gene: TRBV25-1
D gene: -
CDR3 DNA: TGTGCCAGCAGTGAAGGAGGGGTAACGGAGACCCAGTACTTC
CDR3 protein: CASSEGGVTETQYF

J gene: TRBJ1-1
clone size: -
V gene: TRBV30
D gene: TRBD1
CDR3 DNA: TGTGCCTGGACGACAGGGGCTTGGGTAGCTTTCTTT
CDR3 protein: CAWTTGAWVAFF

J gene: TRBJ1-3
clone size: -
V gene: TRBV5-1
D gene: -
CDR3 DNA: TGCGCCAGCAGCTTGGATTGGACAAGGGCCTCTGGAAACACCATATATTTT
CDR3 protein: CASSLDWTRASGNTIYF

J gene: TRBJ2-3
clone size: -
V gene: TRBV24-1
D gene: -
CDR3 DNA: TGTGCCACCAGTGATTTGCCAAGGGGGGAGAACAGGGGATATAGCCCAGATACGCAGTATTTT
CDR3 protein: CATSDLPRGENRGYSPDTQYF

J gene: TRBJ1-1
clone size: -
V gene: TRBV27
D gene: TRBD1
CDR3 DNA: TGTGCCAGCAGAGCCGGGACAGGGGTCAAGAACACTGAAGCTTTCTTT
CDR3 protein: CASRAGTGVKNTEAFF

J gene: TRBJ2-1
clone size: few
V gene: TRBV4-2
D gene: TRBD2
CDR3 DNA: TGTGCCAGCAGCCAAGAAGGGACTAGCGGGAGAAAAGTTCCGTTCTTC
CDR3 protein: CASSQEGTSGRKVPFF

J gene: TRBJ1-1
clone size: -
V gene: TRBV7-9
D gene: -
CDR3 DNA: TGTGCCAGCAGCTTATATGTAGGACGGGAGGCAAAGAACACTGAAGCTTTCTTT
CDR3 protein: CASSLYVGREAKNTEAFF

J gene: TRBJ1-4
clone size: -
V gene: TRBV13
D gene: TRBD1
CDR3 DNA: TGTGCCAGTAGGGGACAGGAAAATGAAAAACTGTTTTTT
CDR3 protein: CASRGQENEKLFF

J gene: TRBJ2-1
clone size: -
V gene: TRBV10-3
D gene: TRBD2
CDR3 DNA: TGTGCCATCAGTGAGTTACCTAAACTAGCGGGGAGAAATGAGCAGTTCTTC
CDR3 protein: CAISELPKLAGRNEQFF